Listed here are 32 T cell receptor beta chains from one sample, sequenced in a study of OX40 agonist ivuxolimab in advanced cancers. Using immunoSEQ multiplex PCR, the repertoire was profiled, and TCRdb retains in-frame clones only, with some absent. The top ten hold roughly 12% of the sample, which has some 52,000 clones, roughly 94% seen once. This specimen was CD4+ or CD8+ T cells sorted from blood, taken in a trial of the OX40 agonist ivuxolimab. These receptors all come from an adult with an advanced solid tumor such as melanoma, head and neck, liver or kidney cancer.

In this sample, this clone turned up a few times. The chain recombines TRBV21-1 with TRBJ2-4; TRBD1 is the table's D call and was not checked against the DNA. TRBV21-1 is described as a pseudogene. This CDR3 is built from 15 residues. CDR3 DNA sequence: TGTGCCAGTCTGCAGGGGCTGGGGGCCAAAAACATTCAGTACTTC. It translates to CASLQGLGAKNIQYF.

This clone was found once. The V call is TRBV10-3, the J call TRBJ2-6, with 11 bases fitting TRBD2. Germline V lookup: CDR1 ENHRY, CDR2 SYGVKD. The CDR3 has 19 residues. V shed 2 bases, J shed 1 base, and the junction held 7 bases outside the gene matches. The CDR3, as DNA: TGTGCCATCAGTGAGCGCCAGGGACTAGCGGTTTCTGGGGCCAACGTCCTGACTTTC. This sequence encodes CAISERQGLAVSGANVLTF.

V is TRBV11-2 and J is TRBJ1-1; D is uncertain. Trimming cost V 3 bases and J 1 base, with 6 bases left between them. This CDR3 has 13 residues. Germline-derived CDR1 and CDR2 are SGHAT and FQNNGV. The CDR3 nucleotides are TGTGCCAGCAGCTTCCCCACGAACACTGAAGCTTTCTTT. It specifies CASSFPTNTEAFF.

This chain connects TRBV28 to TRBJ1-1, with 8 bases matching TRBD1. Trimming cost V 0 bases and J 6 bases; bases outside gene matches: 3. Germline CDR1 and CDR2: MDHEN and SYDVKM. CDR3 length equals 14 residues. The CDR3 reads CASSLWTGAPEAFF. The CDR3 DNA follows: TGTGCCAGCAGTTTATGGACAGGGGCACCTGAAGCTTTCTTT.

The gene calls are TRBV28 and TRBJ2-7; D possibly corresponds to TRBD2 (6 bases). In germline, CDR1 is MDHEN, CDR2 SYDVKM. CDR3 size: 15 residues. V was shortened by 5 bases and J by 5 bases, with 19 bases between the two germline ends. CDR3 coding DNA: TGTGCCAGCAGTCATACCCGGGAGTCTTTAGACGAGCAGTACTTC. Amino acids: CASSHTRESLDEQYF.

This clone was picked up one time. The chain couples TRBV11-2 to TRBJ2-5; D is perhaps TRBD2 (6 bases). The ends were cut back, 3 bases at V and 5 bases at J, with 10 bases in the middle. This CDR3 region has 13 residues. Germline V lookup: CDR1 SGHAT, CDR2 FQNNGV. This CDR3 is CASSFEGRETQYF. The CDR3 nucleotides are TGTGCCAGCAGCTTTGAGGGGAGGGAGACCCAGTACTTC.

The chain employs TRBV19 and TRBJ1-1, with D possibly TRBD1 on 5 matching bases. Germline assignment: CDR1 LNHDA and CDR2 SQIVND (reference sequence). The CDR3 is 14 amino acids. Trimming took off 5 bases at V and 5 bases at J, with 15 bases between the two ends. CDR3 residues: CASSLGPRGTEAFF. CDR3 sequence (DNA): TGTGCCAGTAGTCTGGGACCGAGGGGAACTGAAGCTTTCTTT.

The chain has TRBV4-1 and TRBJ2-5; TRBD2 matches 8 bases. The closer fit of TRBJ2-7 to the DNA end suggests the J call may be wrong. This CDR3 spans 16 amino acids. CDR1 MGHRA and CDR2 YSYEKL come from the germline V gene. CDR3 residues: CASSQVSGSYSYEQYF. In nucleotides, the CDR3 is TGCGCCAGCAGCCAAGTCAGCGGGAGTTACTCCTACGAGCAGTACTTC.

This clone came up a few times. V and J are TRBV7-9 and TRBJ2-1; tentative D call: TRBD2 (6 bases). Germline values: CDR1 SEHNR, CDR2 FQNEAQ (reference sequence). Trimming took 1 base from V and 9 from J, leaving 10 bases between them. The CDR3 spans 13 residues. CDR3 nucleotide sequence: TGTGCCAGCAGCTTAGTTGGGCGGGGTGAGCAGTTCTTC. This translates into CASSLVGRGEQFF.

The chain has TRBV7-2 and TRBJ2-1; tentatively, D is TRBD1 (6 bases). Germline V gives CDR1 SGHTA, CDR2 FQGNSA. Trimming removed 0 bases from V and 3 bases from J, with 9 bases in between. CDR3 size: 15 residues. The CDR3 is CASSLAGAGYNEQFF. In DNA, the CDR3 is TGTGCCAGCAGCTTAGCGGGGGCCGGCTACAATGAGCAGTTCTTC.

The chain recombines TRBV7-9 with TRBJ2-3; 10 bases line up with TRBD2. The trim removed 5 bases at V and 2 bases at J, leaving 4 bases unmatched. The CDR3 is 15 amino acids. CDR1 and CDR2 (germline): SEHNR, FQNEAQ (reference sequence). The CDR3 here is CASSKTSGPTDTQYF. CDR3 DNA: TGTGCCAGCAGCAAGACTAGCGGGCCCACAGATACGCAGTATTTT.

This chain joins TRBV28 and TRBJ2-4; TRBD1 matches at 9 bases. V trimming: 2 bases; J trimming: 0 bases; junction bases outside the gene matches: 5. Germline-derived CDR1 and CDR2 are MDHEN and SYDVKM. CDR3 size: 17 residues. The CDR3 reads CASSLLGQGLAKNIQYF. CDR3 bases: TGTGCCAGCAGTTTACTGGGACAGGGACTAGCCAAAAACATTCAGTACTTC.

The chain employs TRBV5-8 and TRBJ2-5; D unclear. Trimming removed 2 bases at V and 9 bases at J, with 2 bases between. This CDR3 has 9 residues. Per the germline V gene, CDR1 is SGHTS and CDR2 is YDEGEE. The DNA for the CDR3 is TGTGCCAGCAGCTTCGCCCAGTACTTC. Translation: CASSFAQYF.

The CDR3 reads CASSDRKTNEKLFF. The CDR3 DNA is TGTGCCAGCAGTGACAGGAAGACTAATGAAAAACTGTTTTTT. The chain uses TRBV6-1 and TRBJ1-4; D unclear. This CDR3 is 14 amino acids long. The ends were cut back, 3 bases at V and 2 bases at J, with 7 bases in the middle. Germline-derived CDR1 and CDR2 are MNHNS and SASEGT.

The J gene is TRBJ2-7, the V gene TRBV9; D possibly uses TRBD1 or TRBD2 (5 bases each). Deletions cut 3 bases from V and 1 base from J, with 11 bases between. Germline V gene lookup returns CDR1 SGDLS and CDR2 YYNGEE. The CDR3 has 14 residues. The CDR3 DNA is TGTGCCAGCAGCGCGAGGGACGGATCCTACGAGCAGTACTTC. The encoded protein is CASSARDGSYEQYF.

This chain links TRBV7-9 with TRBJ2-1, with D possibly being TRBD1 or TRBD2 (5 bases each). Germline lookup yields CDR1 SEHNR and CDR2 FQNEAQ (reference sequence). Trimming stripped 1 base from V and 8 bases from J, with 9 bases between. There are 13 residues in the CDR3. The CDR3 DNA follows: TGTGCCAGCAGCTTAGAGGGGAGAGATGAGCAGTTCTTC. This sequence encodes CASSLEGRDEQFF.

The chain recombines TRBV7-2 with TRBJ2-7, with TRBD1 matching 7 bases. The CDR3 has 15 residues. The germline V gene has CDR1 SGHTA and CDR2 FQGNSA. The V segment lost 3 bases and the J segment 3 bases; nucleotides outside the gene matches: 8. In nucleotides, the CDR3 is TGTGCCAGCAGCTTTTCAGGGGGTTCTGGCTACGAGCAGTACTTC. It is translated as CASSFSGGSGYEQYF.

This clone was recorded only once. The CDR3 region is CASSPTGLAGAYEQYF. The CDR3 nucleotides read TGTGCCAGCAGTCCAACCGGGCTAGCGGGCGCCTACGAGCAGTACTTC. The genes are TRBV27 and TRBJ2-7; 8 bases match TRBD2. CDR1 and CDR2 (germline): MNHEY, SMNVEV (reference sequence). The V gene end was trimmed by 5 bases and the J gene end by 2 bases; junction bases not matched to a gene: 11. The CDR3 sequence is 16 residues long.

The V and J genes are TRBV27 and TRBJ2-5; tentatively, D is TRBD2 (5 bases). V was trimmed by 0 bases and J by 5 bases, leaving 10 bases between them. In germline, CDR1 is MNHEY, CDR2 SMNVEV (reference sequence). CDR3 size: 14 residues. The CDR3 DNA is TGTGCCAGCAGTTTATCTCGGGGAAGGGAGACCCAGTACTTC. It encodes CASSLSRGRETQYF.

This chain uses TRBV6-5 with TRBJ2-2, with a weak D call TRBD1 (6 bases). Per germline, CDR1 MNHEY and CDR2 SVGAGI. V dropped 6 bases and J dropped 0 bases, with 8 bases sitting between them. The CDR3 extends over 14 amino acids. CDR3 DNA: TGTGCCAGCAGGACAGGAACGAACACCGGGGAGCTGTTTTTT. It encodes CASRTGTNTGELFF.

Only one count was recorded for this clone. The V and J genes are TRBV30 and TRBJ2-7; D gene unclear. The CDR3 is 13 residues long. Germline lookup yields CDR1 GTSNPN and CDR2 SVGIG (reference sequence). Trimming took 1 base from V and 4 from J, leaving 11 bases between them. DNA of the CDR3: TGTGCCTGGAGTGGCCCGCCGTCGTACGAGCAGTACTTC. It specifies CAWSGPPSYEQYF.

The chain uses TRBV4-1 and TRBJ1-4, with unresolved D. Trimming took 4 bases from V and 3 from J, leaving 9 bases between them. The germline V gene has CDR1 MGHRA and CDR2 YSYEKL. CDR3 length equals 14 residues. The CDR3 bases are TGCGCCAGCAGCCCTCGGGCCTCTAATGAAAAACTGTTTTTT. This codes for CASSPRASNEKLFF.

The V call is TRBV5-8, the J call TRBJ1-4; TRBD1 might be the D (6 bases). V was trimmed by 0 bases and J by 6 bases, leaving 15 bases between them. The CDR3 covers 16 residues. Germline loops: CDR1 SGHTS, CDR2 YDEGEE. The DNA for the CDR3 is TGTGCCAGCAGCTTGGGCGACAGGCGGTGGGATGAAAAACTGTTTTTT. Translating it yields CASSLGDRRWDEKLFF.

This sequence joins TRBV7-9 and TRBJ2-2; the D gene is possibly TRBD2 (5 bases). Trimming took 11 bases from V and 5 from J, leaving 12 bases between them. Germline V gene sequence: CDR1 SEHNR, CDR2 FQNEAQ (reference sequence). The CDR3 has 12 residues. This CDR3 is CAAASRTGELFF. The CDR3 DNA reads TGTGCCGCAGCTAGCCGAACCGGGGAGCTGTTTTTT.

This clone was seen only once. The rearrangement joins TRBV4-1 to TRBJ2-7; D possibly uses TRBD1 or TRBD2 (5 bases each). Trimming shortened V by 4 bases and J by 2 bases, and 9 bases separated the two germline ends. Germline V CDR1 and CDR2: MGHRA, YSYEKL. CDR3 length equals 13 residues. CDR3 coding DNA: TGCGCCAGCAGCCCGGGACCTACCTACGAGCAGTACTTC. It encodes CASSPGPTYEQYF.

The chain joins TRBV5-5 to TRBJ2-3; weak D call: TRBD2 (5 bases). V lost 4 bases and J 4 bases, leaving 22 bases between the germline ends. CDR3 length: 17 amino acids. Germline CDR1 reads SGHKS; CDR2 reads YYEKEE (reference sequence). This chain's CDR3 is CASSLALAGEFADTQYF. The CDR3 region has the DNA TGTGCCAGCAGCCTCGCGTTGGCGGGTGAGTTCGCAGATACGCAGTATTTT.

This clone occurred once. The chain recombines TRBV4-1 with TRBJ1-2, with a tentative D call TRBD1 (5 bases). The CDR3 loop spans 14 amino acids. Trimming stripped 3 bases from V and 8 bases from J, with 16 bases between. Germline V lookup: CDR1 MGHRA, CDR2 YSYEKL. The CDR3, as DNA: TGCGCCAGCAGCCATCCCGGGACCCGGCGGGGCTACACCTTC. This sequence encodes CASSHPGTRRGYTF.

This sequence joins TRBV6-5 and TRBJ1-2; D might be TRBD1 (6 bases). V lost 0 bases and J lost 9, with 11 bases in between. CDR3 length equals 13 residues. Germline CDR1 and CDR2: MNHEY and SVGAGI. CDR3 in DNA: TGTGCCAGCAGTTACTCTATACAGGGAAGCTACACCTTC. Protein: CASSYSIQGSYTF.

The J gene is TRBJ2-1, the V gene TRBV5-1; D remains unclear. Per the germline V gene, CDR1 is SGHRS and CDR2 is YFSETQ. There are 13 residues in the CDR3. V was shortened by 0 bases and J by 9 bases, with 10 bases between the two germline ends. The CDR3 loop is CASSLGLAPEQFF. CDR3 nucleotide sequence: TGCGCCAGCAGCTTGGGACTGGCCCCTGAGCAGTTCTTC.

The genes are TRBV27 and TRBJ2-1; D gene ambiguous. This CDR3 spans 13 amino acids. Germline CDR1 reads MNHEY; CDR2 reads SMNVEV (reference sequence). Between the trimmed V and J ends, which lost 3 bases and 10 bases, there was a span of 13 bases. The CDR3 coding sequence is TGTGCCAGCAGTTTCTCTCATAGAGGCGAGCAGTTCTTC. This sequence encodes CASSFSHRGEQFF.

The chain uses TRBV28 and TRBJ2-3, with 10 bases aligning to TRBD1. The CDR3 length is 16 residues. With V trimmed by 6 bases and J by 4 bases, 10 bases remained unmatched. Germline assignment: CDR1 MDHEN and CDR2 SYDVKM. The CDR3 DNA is TGTGCCAGCAGGGGTTTGACAGGGGGCCTTCCAGATACGCAGTATTTT. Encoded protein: CASRGLTGGLPDTQYF.

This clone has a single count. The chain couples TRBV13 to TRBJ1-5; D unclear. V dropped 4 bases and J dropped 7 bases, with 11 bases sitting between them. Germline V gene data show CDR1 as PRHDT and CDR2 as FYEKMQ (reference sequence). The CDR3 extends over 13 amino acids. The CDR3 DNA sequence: TGTGCCAGCAGCTCGGGAGGAGGACAGCCCCAGCATTTT. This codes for CASSSGGGQPQHF.